This T cell receptor (beta chain) derives from a study of T cells in Graves' hyperthyroidism and ophthalmopathy. Amplified regions were TCR beta CDR3 sequences from RNA transcripts. Primed by the HTBI set, a first-round RT-PCR was run on the TCR CDR3. MiXCR, applied by TCRdb to the multiplex PCR reads, yields one record per CDR3 protein. The sample lists approximately 640,000 distinct CDR3 sequences; 15% to 20% were seen once. Participants, patients aged 18 to 65, had newly diagnosed hyperthyroidism with a duration under 2 months. With 4 bases clipped from V and 8 bases from J, the junction kept 6 bases outside the gene matches. The CDR3 is 15 residues long. The germline V gene has CDR1 SGHRS and CDR2 YFSETQ.

This chain links TRBV5-1 with TRBJ2-1; 13 bases align to TRBD2. Sequenced: blood. The receptor comes from a woman in her twenties or thirties with Graves' hyperthyroidism. This CDR3 reads CASSVTSGRTYEQFF. CDR3 nucleotides: TGCGCCAGCAGCGTGACTAGCGGGAGGACGTATGAGCAGTTCTTC.